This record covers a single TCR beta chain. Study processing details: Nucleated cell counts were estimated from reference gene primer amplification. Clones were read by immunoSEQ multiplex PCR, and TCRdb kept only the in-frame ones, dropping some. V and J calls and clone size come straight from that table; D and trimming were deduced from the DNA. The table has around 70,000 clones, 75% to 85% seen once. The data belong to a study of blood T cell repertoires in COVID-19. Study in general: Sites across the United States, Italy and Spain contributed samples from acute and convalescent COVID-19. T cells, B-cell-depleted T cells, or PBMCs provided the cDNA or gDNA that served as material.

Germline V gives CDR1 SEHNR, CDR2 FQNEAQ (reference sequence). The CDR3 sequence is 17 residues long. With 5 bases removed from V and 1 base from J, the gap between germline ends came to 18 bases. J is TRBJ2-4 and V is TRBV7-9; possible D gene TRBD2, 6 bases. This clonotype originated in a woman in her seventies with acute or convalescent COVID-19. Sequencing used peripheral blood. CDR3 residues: CASSPKRLAGAKNIQYF. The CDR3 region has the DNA TGTGCCAGCAGCCCTAAGCGGCTTGCGGGGGCCAAAAACATTCAGTACTTC.